These 16 T cell receptor beta chains came from one sample sequenced in a study of shared clonotypes between healthy human individuals. Some clones are missing from TCRdb's copy, which holds only in-frame ones; the method was immunoSEQ multiplex PCR. The data contain roughly 1,000,000 clones, about four fifths of them singletons. What was sequenced was memory CD4+ T cells from PBMCs. Sample subset: CD45RA-negative fraction. The receptor source for this set is a man aged 18 to 29 in good health. Some clones in this sample may be carry-over from other donors' samples.

The chain joins TRBV5-1 to TRBJ2-7, with a weak D call TRBD1 (6 bases). Germline assignment: CDR1 SGHRS and CDR2 YFSETQ. Trimming left V 1 base short and J 1 base short, with 12 bases between. The CDR3 is made up of 15 amino acids. The CDR3 here is CASSLMGATSYEQYF. The CDR3 DNA is TGCGCCAGCAGCTTGATGGGGGCGACATCCTACGAGCAGTACTTC.

This rearrangement joins TRBV28 to TRBJ2-7; TRBD2 matches 11 bases. Trimming at V came to 6 bases and at J to 1 base, leaving 5 bases not matched to a gene. Germline V gene lookup returns CDR1 MDHEN and CDR2 SYDVKM. This CDR3 comprises 15 residues. CDR3 protein: CASRPGTSGSYEQYF. The CDR3 coding sequence is TGTGCCAGCAGACCTGGGACTAGCGGATCCTACGAGCAGTACTTC.

Ten or more counts support this clone. An end of the junction differs from the germline gene, which may be a read error. This chain uses TRBV6-1 with TRBJ2-7, with D possibly TRBD1 on 5 matching bases. Germline-derived CDR1 and CDR2 are MNHNS and SASEGT. This CDR3 has 15 residues. This CDR3 reads CASREGAPPTYEQYF. The CDR3 bases are TGTGCCAGCAGAGAAGGGGCACCCCCCACCTACGAGCAGTACTTC.

The gene calls are TRBV2 and TRBJ2-1; no firm D call. This CDR3 is 15 amino acids long. Trimming removed 2 bases at V and 9 bases at J, with 17 bases between. Per the germline V gene, CDR1 is SNHLY and CDR2 is FYNNEI. CDR3 residues: CASSESVHVISEQFF. The CDR3 DNA reads TGTGCCAGCAGTGAATCCGTGCACGTTATATCTGAGCAGTTCTTC. The full variable domain, completed using reference TRBV2 and TRBJ2-1, is EPEVTQTPSHQVTQMGQEVILRCVPISNHLYFYWYRQILGQKVEFLVSFYNNEISEKSEIFDDQFSVERPDGSNFTLKIRSTKLEDSAMYFCASSESVHVISEQFFGPGTRLTVL.

This sequence joins TRBV7-2 and TRBJ2-7, with D possibly TRBD1 on 5 matching bases. Germline CDR1 and CDR2: SGHTA and FQGNSA. This CDR3 has 15 residues. Trimming left V 5 bases short and J 2 bases short, with 16 bases between. The CDR3 DNA follows: TGTGCCAGCAGCCCCTCCCAGGGTTCGGCCTACGAGCAGTACTTC. Encoded protein: CASSPSQGSAYEQYF.

Details on this clone: The junction does not match germline at one end; this may be a read error. V is TRBV11-2 and J is TRBJ2-5, with D possibly called TRBD1 or TRBD2 (5 bases each). The germline CDR1 and CDR2 sequences are SGHAT and FQNNGV. This CDR3 is 14 amino acids long. The CDR3 coding sequence is TGTGCCAGCCGCTTACGGGGACCCGAAGAGACCCAGTACTTC. Translation: CASRLRGPEETQYF.

The chain links TRBV25-1 to TRBJ1-1, with D possibly matching TRBD1 (5 bases). This CDR3 spans 13 amino acids. V lost 6 bases, J lost 5 bases, and 13 bases lay in between. Germline V gene data show CDR1 as MGHDK and CDR2 as SYGVNS. The CDR3 region is CASRGTATTEAFF. The CDR3 region has the DNA TGTGCCAGCAGGGGGACCGCTACGACTGAAGCTTTCTTT.

The chain links TRBV30 to TRBJ1-2; D gene uncertain. The CDR3 has 12 amino acids. Trimming took off 5 bases at V and 1 base at J, with 8 bases between the two ends. The germline V gene has CDR1 GTSNPN and CDR2 SVGIG (reference sequence). The CDR3 loop is CAWAWGNYGYTF. The CDR3 region has the DNA TGTGCCTGGGCGTGGGGTAACTATGGCTACACCTTC.

This clone was recorded once. The J gene is TRBJ2-2, the V gene TRBV6-5, with a tentative D call TRBD2 (5 bases). V dropped 2 bases and J dropped 4 bases, with 11 bases sitting between them. Germline V gene lookup returns CDR1 MNHEY and CDR2 SVGAGI. There are 15 residues in the CDR3. For the CDR3, the DNA is TGTGCCAGCAGTTACCCGGGATCGAGCACCGGGGAGCTGTTTTTT. Translated: CASSYPGSSTGELFF.

V usage is TRBV11-2 and J usage is TRBJ1-4; no definite D call. CDR1 is SGHAT, CDR2 FQNNGV, per germline. V lost 3 bases, J lost 0 bases, and 8 bases lay in between. The length of the CDR3 is 15 residues. The DNA for the CDR3 is TGTGCCAGCAGCTTCCGGGTTACAACTAATGAAAAACTGTTTTTT. The encoded protein is CASSFRVTTNEKLFF. Filled out from reference TRBV11-2 and TRBJ1-4, the complete variable domain reads EAGVAQSPRYKIIEKRQSVAFWCNPISGHATLYWYQQILGQGPKLLIQFQNNGVVDDSQLPKDRFSAERLKGVDSTLKIQPAKLEDSAVYLCASSFRVTTNEKLFFGSGTQLSVL.

The chain couples TRBV4-3 to TRBJ2-3; possible D gene TRBD1, 5 bases. The CDR3 is 14 residues long. Germline values: CDR1 LGHNA, CDR2 YSLEER. V was clipped by 1 base and J by 4 bases, with 9 bases between them. CDR3 in amino acids: CASSQVVRADTQYF. CDR3 in DNA: TGCGCCAGCAGCCAAGTCGTCAGGGCAGATACGCAGTATTTT.

The V call is TRBV9, the J call TRBJ2-2, with a tentative D call TRBD2 (5 bases). V was cut by 3 bases and J by 4 bases, with 16 bases left in between. CDR3 size: 16 residues. Germline-derived CDR1 and CDR2 are SGDLS and YYNGEE. CDR3 region: CASSGSSLSGTGELFF. The DNA for the CDR3 is TGTGCCAGCAGCGGATCTAGCCTCTCGGGCACCGGGGAGCTGTTTTTT.

The sample holds one count of this clone. V usage is TRBV28 and J usage is TRBJ2-2; tentatively, D is TRBD2 (6 bases). Trimming removed 4 bases from V and 6 bases from J, with 15 bases in between. This CDR3 has 15 residues. Per the germline V gene, CDR1 is MDHEN and CDR2 is SYDVKM. The CDR3 DNA reads TGTGCCAGCAGTTACGGGACTTCTATCCCCGGGGAGCTGTTTTTT. It specifies CASSYGTSIPGELFF.

The chain links TRBV21-1 to TRBJ2-2; the D call of TRBD2 is as the table states it, not checked on the DNA. TRBV21-1 counts as a pseudogene. The CDR3 spans 14 residues. In DNA form, the CDR3 reads TGTGCCAGCTACCACCGAGCGTTCCCCGGGGAGCTGTTTTTT. Its translation is CASYHRAFPGELFF.

The V and J genes are TRBV7-9 and TRBJ2-7; D possibly corresponds to TRBD1 (6 bases). Between the trimmed V and J ends, which lost 6 bases and 6 bases, there was a span of 15 bases. CDR1 SEHNR and CDR2 FQNEAQ come from the germline V gene (reference sequence). The length of the CDR3 is 13 residues. This CDR3 reads CASSSPYRAEQYF. CDR3 nucleotides: TGTGCCAGCAGTTCACCTTACAGGGCCGAGCAGTACTTC.

The chain couples TRBV28 to TRBJ1-5; D might be TRBD1 (5 bases). The CDR3 has 15 residues. V gave up 7 bases and J gave up 5 bases, with 18 bases separating them. The germline gives CDR1 MDHEN, CDR2 SYDVKM. The CDR3 reads CASIKSRGWDQPQHF. For the CDR3, the DNA is TGTGCCAGCATCAAATCCCGGGGGTGGGATCAGCCCCAGCATTTT.